This TCR beta chain was identified in a study of T cells in Graves' hyperthyroidism and ophthalmopathy. Amplification of TCR beta CDR3 regions was performed using RNA transcripts as template. TCR CDR3 regions were first amplified by RT-PCR with HTBI primers. TCRdb reprocessed the multiplex PCR reads via MiXCR and lists one record per CDR3 protein. The sample yields approximately 690,000 distinct CDR3 sequences, about 14% seen once. Each diagnosis was grounded in clinical symptoms, serum thyroxine and TRAb, thyroid ultrasound, and orbital computed tomography. The table lists this clonotype with many counts. Germline V gene lookup returns CDR1 ENHRY and CDR2 SYGVKD. V lost 5 bases and J lost 4; bases outside the gene matches: 6. The CDR3 loop spans 14 amino acids.

The sample taken for sequencing was blood. The genes are TRBV10-3 and TRBJ2-7; TRBD1 agrees at 9 bases. This TCR was recovered from a woman aged 45-65 years with Graves' ophthalmopathy. CDR3 in DNA: TGTGCCATCAGTCCGGGACAGGGTCCTTACGAGCAGTACTTC. Its protein product is CAISPGQGPYEQYF.